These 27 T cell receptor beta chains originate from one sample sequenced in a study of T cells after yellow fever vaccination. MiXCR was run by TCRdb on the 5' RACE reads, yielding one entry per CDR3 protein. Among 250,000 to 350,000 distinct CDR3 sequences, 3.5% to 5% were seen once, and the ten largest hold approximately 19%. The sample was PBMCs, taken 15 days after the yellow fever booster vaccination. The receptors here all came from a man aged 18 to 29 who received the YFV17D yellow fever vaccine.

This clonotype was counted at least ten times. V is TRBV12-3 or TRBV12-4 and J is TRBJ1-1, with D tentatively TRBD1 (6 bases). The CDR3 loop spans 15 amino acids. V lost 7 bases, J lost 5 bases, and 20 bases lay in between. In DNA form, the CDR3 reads TGTGCCAGCAACCTCCAGGGGACGGTGGGAACTGAAGCTTTCTTT. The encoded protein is CASNLQGTVGTEAFF.

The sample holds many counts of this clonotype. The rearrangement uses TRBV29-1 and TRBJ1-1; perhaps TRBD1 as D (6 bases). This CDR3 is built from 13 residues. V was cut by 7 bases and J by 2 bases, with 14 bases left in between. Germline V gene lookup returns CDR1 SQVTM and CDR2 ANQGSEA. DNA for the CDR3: TGCAGCGGGAGACGACAGGCCAACACTGAAGCTTTCTTT. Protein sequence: CSGRRQANTEAFF.

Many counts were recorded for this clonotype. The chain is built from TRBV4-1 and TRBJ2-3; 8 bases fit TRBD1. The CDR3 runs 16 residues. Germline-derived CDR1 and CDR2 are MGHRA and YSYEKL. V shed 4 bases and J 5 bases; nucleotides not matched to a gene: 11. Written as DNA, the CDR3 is TGCGCCAGCAGCCTAACCGGGACAGGAGGGGTAGATACGCAGTATTTT. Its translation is CASSLTGTGGVDTQYF.

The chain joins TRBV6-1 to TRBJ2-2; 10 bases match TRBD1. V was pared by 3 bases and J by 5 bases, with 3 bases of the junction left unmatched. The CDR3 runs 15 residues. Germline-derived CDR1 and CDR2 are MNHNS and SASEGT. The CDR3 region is CASSEDRGGTGELFF. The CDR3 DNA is TGTGCCAGCAGTGAGGACAGGGGGGGAACCGGGGAGCTGTTTTTT.

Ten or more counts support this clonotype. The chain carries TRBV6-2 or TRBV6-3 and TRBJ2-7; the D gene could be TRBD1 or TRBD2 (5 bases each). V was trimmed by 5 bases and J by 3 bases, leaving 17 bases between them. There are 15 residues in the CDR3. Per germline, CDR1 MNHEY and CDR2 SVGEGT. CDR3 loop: CASSLGDRPYYEQYF. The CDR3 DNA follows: TGTGCCAGCAGTCTCGGGGACCGACCATACTACGAGCAGTACTTC.

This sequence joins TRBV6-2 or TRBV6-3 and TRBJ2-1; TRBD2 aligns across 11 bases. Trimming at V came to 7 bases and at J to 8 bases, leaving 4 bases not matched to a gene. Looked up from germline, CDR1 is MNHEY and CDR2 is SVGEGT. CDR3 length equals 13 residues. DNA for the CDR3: TGTGCCAGCACTTTAGCGGGGGGGGATGAGCAGTTCTTC. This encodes CASTLAGGDEQFF.

Here the CDR3 DNA reads TGTGCCAGCAGCTCTACAGTAAACTCTGGAAACACCATATATTTT. As protein: CASSSTVNSGNTIYF. This chain uses TRBV7-9 with TRBJ1-3; the D is unclear. CDR1 is SEHNR and CDR2 is FQNEAQ in the germline V gene (reference sequence). The CDR3 runs to 15 residues. V gave up 4 bases and J gave up 0 bases, with 10 bases separating them. Using reference TRBV7-9 and TRBJ1-3 for the parts outside the CDR3, the full variable domain is DTGVSQNPRHKITKRGQNVTFRCDPISEHNRLYWYRQTLGQGPEFLTYFQNEAQLEKSRLLSDRFSAERPKGSFSTLEIQRTEQGDSAMYLCASSSTVNSGNTIYFGEGSWLTVV.

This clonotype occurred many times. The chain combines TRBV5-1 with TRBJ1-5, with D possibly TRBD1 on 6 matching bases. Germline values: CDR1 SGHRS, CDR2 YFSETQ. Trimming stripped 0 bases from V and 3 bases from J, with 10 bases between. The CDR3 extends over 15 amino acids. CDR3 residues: CASSLAGQPNQPQHF. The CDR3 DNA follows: TGCGCCAGCAGCTTGGCCGGACAGCCCAATCAGCCCCAGCATTTT.

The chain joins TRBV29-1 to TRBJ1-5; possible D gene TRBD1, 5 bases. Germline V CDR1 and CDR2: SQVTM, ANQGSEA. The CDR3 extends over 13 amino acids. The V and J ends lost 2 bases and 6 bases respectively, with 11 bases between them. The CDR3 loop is CSVELGGGQPQHF. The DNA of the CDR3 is TGCAGCGTTGAATTGGGGGGAGGTCAGCCCCAGCATTTT.

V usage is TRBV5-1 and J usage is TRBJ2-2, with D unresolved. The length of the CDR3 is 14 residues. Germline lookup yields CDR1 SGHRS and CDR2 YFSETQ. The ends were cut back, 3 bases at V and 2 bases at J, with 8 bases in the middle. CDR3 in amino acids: CASSSDGNTGELFF. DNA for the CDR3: TGCGCCAGCAGCTCAGACGGTAACACCGGGGAGCTGTTTTTT. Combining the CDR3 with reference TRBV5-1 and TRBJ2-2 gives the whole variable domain KAGVTQTPRYLIKTRGQQVTLSCSPISGHRSVSWYQQTPGQGLQFLFEYFSETQRNKGNFPGRFSGRQFSNSRSEMNVSTLELGDSALYLCASSSDGNTGELFFGEGSRLTVL.

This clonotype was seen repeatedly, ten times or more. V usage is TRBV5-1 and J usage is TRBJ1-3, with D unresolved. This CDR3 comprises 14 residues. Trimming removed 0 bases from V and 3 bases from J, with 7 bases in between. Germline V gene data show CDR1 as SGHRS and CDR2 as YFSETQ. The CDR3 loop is CASSLAGDGNTIYF. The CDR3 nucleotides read TGCGCCAGCAGCTTGGCGGGTGATGGAAACACCATATATTTT.

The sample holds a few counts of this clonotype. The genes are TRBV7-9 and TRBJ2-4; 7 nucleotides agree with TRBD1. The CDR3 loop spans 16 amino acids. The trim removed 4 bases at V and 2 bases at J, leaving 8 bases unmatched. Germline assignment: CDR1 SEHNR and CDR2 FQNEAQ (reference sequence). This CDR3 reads CASSSWTGNTKNIQYF. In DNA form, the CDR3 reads TGTGCCAGCAGCTCCTGGACAGGTAACACCAAAAACATTCAGTACTTC.

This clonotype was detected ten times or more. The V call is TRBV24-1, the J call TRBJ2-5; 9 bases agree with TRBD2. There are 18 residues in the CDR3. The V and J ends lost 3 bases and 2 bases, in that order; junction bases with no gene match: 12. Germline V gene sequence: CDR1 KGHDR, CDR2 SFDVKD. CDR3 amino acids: CATSDTLSSSGGQETQYF. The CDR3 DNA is TGTGCCACCAGTGATACCCTTTCAAGTAGCGGGGGACAAGAGACCCAGTACTTC.

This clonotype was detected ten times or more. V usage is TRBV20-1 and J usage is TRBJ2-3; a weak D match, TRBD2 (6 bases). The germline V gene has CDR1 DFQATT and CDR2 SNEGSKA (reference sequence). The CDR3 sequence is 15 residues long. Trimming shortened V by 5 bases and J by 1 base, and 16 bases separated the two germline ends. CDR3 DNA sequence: TGCAGTGCTTGTCGGAGGGTTGATGGCACAGATACGCAGTATTTT. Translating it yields CSACRRVDGTDTQYF.

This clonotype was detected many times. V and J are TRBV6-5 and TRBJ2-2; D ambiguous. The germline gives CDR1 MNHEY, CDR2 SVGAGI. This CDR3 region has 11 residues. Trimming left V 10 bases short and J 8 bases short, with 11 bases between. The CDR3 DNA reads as TGTGCCACCGAGGTTGCGGGGGAGCTGTTTTTT. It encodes CATEVAGELFF.

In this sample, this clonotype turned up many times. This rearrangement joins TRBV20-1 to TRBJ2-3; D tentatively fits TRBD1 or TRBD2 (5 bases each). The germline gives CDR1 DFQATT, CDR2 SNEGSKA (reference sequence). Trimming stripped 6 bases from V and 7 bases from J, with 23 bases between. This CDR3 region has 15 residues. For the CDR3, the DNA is TGCAGTGCCATCCTCCACCGGGACCCACCATATACGCAGTATTTT. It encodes CSAILHRDPPYTQYF.

Here the CDR3 DNA reads TGTGCCAGCCTCTCCGAAGGGGCCAACGTCCTGACTTTC. Its translation is CASLSEGANVLTF. This chain connects TRBV2 to TRBJ2-6; D unclear. Between the trimmed V and J ends, which lost 8 bases and 4 bases, there was a span of 9 bases. The CDR3 is 13 amino acids. CDR1 is SNHLY, CDR2 FYNNEI, per germline.

The CDR3 loop is CASSYSGLIEQYF. In nucleotides, the CDR3 is TGTGCCAGCAGTTACTCGGGTCTAATCGAGCAGTACTTC. V and J are TRBV6-6 and TRBJ2-7; D not certain. CDR3 length: 13 amino acids. The V end lost 0 bases, the J end lost 6 bases, and 9 bases lay between the germline ends. Per the germline V gene, CDR1 is MNHNY and CDR2 is SVGAGI (reference sequence).

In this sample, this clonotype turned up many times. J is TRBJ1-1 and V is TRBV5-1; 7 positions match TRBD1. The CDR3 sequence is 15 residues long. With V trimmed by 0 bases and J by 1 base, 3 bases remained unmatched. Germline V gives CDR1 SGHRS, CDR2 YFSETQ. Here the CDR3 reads CASSLVAGGNTEAFF. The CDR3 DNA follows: TGCGCCAGCAGCTTGGTTGCAGGGGGGAACACTGAAGCTTTCTTT.

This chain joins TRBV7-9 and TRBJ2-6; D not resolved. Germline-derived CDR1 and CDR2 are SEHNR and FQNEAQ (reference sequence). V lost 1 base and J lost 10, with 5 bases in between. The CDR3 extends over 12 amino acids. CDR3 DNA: TGTGCCAGCAGCTTAGACCCTAACGTCCTGACTTTC. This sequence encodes CASSLDPNVLTF.

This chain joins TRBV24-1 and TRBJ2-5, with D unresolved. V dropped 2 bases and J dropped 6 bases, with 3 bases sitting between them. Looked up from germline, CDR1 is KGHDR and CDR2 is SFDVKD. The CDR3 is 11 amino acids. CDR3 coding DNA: TGTGCCACCAGTGATTCGAAGACCCAGTACTTC. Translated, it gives CATSDSKTQYF.

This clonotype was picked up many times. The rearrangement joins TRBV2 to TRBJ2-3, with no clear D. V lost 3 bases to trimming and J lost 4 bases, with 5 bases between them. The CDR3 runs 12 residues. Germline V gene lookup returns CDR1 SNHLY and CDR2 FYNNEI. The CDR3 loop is CASSDDADTQYF. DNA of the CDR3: TGTGCCAGCAGTGATGACGCAGATACGCAGTATTTT.

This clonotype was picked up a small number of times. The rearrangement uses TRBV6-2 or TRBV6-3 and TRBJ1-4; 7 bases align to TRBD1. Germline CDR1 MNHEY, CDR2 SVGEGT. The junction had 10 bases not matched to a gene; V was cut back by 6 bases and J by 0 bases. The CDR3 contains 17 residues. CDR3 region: CASRPPGQIATNEKLFF. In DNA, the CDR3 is TGTGCCAGCAGGCCCCCGGGACAGATTGCAACTAATGAAAAACTGTTTTTT.

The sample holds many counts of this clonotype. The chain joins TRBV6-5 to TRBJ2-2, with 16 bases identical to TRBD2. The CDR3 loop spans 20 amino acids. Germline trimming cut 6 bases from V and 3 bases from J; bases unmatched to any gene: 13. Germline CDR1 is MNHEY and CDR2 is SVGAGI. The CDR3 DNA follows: TGTGCCAGCAGCCTACGACCCGGGACTAGCGGGGGGGTTCACACCGGGGAGCTGTTTTTT. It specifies CASSLRPGTSGGVHTGELFF.

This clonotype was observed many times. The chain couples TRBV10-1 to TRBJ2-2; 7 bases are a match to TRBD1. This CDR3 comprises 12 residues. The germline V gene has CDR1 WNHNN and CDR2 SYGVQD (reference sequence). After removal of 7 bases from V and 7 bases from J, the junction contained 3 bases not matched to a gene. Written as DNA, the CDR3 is TGCGCCAGCAAAGGACAGGACGGGGAGCTGTTTTTT. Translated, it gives CASKGQDGELFF.

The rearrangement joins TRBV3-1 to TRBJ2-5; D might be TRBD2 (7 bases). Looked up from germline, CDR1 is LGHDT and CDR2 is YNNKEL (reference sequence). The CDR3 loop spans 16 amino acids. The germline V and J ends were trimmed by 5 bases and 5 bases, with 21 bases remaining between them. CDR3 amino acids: CASSKGEGVLRETQYF. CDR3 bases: TGTGCCAGCAGCAAAGGGGAGGGGGTGCTACGGGAGACCCAGTACTTC.

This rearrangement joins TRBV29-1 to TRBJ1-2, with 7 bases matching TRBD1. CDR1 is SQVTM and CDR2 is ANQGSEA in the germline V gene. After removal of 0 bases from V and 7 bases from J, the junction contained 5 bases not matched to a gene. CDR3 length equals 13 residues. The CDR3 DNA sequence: TGCAGCGTTGAAGATGGGACAGTACCTGGCTACACCTTC. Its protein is CSVEDGTVPGYTF.